The T cell receptor (beta chain) described here comes from a study of T cell responses to AZD1222 COVID-19 vaccine (dated by TCRdb to the early 2020s). Regarding the research as a whole: AZD1222 recipients with second doses at about 4 weeks or about 12 weeks were pooled, because spike-specific TCR depth and breadth did not differ between schedules. A total of about 230 trial participants underwent TCR sequencing, of whom roughly 210 received two doses of AZD1222 and about 25 received two doses of the MenACWY control vaccine. Trial participants were enrolled by age into 18-55, 56-69 and 70-plus year subgroups, with roughly 160, 29 and 62 TCR-sequenced participants respectively. Paper-wide results and their limitations: The 56-69-year group was small, and its depth increase did not reach significance, likely because of low power. Because no day 14 peak-response samples were available, the repertoires could be characterized only after the peak T cell response. Reportedly, almost half of the unique spike-specific TCRs recognized epitopes lying outside the regions that are mutated in the B.1.351 and B.1.1.7 variants. Conclusions about previously exposed vaccinees are limited, since just five or six AZD1222 recipients were seropositive for SARS-CoV-2 at baseline. Vaccine-associated CD4 TCRs spanned the whole spike protein, with dominant responses in regions 160-218 and 743-854. Most participants were white British and females outnumbered males, and the authors suggested that clonal diversity may have been underestimated. A significant rise in spike-specific TCR breadth and depth was observed after two AZD1222 doses relative to day 0 and relative to MenACWY recipients.

The CDR3 regions of human TCRbeta chains were subjected to immunosequencing. As for how the authors treated the data: Repertoire TCRs were checked for matches against a reference library of SARS-CoV-2-specific TCRs that had been generated using the MIRA antigen-specificity platform. Breadth meant the fraction of unique TCRs that were SARS-CoV-2-associated, whereas depth meant the fraction of total T cells that were SARS-CoV-2-associated. Using the MIRA data, each spike-specific TCR was mapped to the spike region that the TCR reacts to and placed in a CD4 or CD8 class. Log10-transformed breadth and depth values were compared by one-way ANOVA with Sidak's multiple comparisons tests. Entries here come from immuneACCESS through TCRdb and include only in-frame sequences with V and J called. Some clones fail to appear in such tables; in the studies checked, an unresolved V gene covers under half of the shortfall, and the cause of the remainder is unknown. The V and J calls and clone size were taken over from that table, and D and trimming were inferred from the DNA. Counted in this sample were fewer than 200,000 clones; 88% of them appeared once. Approximately 0.49% of the sample lies in the top ten.

The germline V gene sets CDR1 to SGHRS and CDR2 to YFSETQ. V loses 1 base of germline sequence and J loses 8 bases, and the interval between the two ends is 13 bases. From its cysteine to its phenylalanine, the CDR3 spans 14 amino acids. The read is trimmed to its CDR3 DNA, 42 bases read in frame from base 1. What this sample's time point label stands for: baseline before first vaccination. Samples from vaccinated people were obtained from the UK trials COV001 and COV002, which included a single-blind randomized controlled phase 2/3 trial of AZD1222 (ChAdOx1 nCoV-19) in healthy adults. For TCRbeta chain sequencing, PBMC samples were collected from trial participants at day 0 and at day 28 after the second dose. The count of this clone is one. Its antigen is still unknown. The input lacks base qualities; no much larger clone sits a single base away.

This clonotype originated in an adult in good health. The chain is encoded by TRBV5-1 joined to TRBJ1-5; the D gene is unclear. The sequencing here drew on peripheral blood, taken on day 0 of AZD1222 vaccination. The DNA sequence follows: TGCGCCAGCAGCTTGACCGGGGATTGGGAGCCCCAGCATTTT. Translated, it reads CASSLTGDWEPQHF.